A single sample gave rise to the 25 T cell receptor beta chains below, sequenced in a study of T cells in Graves' hyperthyroidism and ophthalmopathy. Amplification of TCR beta CDR3 regions used RNA as the template. The study used the HTBI primer set for a first-round RT-PCR of the TCR CDR3. TCRdb re-called the multiplex PCR reads through MiXCR, storing one row per CDR3 protein. This sample carries fewer than 500,000 distinct CDR3 sequences, under 15% of them seen once, and the ten largest clones take roughly 13%. Source material: blood. The source is a man between 18 and 29 years old with Graves' ophthalmopathy.

Regarding this clonotype: Just one base apart from a much larger clone, this may be a read error. This CDR3 reads CASSQESRRVGIEQFF. The DNA of the CDR3 is TGCGCCAGCAGCCAAGAGAGTCGAAGGGTTGGGATCGAGCAGTTCTTC. The chain joins TRBV4-1 to TRBJ2-1; D ambiguous. V was shortened by 0 bases and J by 10 bases, with 19 bases between the two germline ends. Germline CDR1 MGHRA, CDR2 YSYEKL. This CDR3 is built from 16 residues.

This clonotype was observed at least ten times. The J gene is TRBJ2-2, the V gene TRBV5-1, with TRBD1 identical over 7 bases. In germline, CDR1 is SGHRS, CDR2 YFSETQ. V lost 0 bases and J lost 3; bases outside the gene matches: 2. The CDR3 has 15 residues. Here the CDR3 reads CASSLVGGYTGELFF. CDR3 DNA sequence: TGCGCCAGCAGCTTGGTAGGGGGCTACACCGGGGAGCTGTTTTTT.

This clonotype occurred many times. This chain connects TRBV11-2 to TRBJ2-7, with 8 bases that match TRBD1. V shed 2 bases, J shed 7 bases, and the junction held 19 bases outside the gene matches. Germline CDR1 SGHAT, CDR2 FQNNGV. The CDR3 is made up of 18 amino acids. For the CDR3, the DNA is TGTGCCAGCAGCTTATCGGGAATGGGGACAGGCCCCTTCGAGGAGCAGTACTTC. Protein product: CASSLSGMGTGPFEEQYF.

There are many counts of this clonotype. This rearrangement joins TRBV18 to TRBJ1-1; D unresolved. The CDR3 runs to 12 residues. V lost 5 bases and J 4 bases, leaving 8 bases between the germline ends. Per the germline V gene, CDR1 is KGHSH and CDR2 is LQKENI. CDR3 amino acids: CASSNDRTEAFF. The CDR3 nucleotides read TGTGCCAGCTCAAACGATCGCACTGAAGCTTTCTTT.

There are many counts of this clonotype. The rearrangement uses TRBV28 and TRBJ2-7; D uncertain. Per the germline V gene, CDR1 is MDHEN and CDR2 is SYDVKM. This CDR3 region has 14 residues. V gave up 4 bases and J gave up 0 bases, with 10 bases separating them. The CDR3 reads CASSYPSSSYEQYF. The CDR3 bases are TGTGCCAGCAGTTACCCCTCGAGCTCCTACGAGCAGTACTTC.

This clonotype showed up many times. The chain joins TRBV12-3 or TRBV12-4 to TRBJ2-3; 7 nucleotides match TRBD1. Trimming took 7 bases from V and 5 from J; bases not matched to a gene: 12. This CDR3 region has 15 residues. CDR3 sequence: CASKAPEGAVDTQYF. CDR3 sequence (DNA): TGTGCCAGCAAGGCCCCTGAGGGGGCCGTAGATACGCAGTATTTT.

V usage is TRBV6-5 and J usage is TRBJ1-5; TRBD1 might be the D (5 bases). Germline V gene data show CDR1 as MNHEY and CDR2 as SVGAGI. Deletions cut 2 bases from V and 0 bases from J, with 11 bases between. This CDR3 has 16 residues. The CDR3 DNA is TGTGCCAGCAGTTACCCCAGACAGTATAGCAATCAGCCCCAGCATTTT. It codes for CASSYPRQYSNQPQHF.

This clonotype appeared many times. This rearrangement joins TRBV7-9 to TRBJ2-5; 12 bases line up with TRBD2. The CDR3 is made up of 16 amino acids. Germline V lookup: CDR1 SEHNR, CDR2 FQNEAQ (reference sequence). J gave up 4 bases and V 5 bases, and 8 bases lay outside the gene matches. CDR3 residues: CASSQTSGSEGETQYF. As DNA, the CDR3 is TGTGCCAGCAGCCAGACTAGCGGGAGTGAGGGAGAGACCCAGTACTTC.

In its sample, this clonotype was seen once. This chain joins TRBV15 and TRBJ1-1; 8 bases are a match to TRBD1. Germline-derived CDR1 and CDR2 are LNHNV and YYDKDF (reference sequence). The V and J ends lost 5 bases and 2 bases, in that order; junction bases with no gene match: 10. The CDR3 consists of 16 residues. In DNA, the CDR3 is TGTGCCACCAGCTCGCCGGACAGGGTAATCAACACTGAAGCTTTCTTT. It encodes CATSSPDRVINTEAFF.

This clonotype showed up many times. The CDR3 sequence is CASSLAGQENQPQHF. The CDR3 coding sequence is TGTGCCAGCAGCTTAGCCGGACAGGAGAATCAGCCCCAGCATTTT. The chain joins TRBV11-2 to TRBJ1-5; 7 bases are a match to TRBD1. CDR1 is SGHAT, CDR2 FQNNGV, per germline. V trimming: 1 base; J trimming: 4 bases; junction bases outside the gene matches: 4. This CDR3 is 15 amino acids long.

The chain links TRBV4-2 to TRBJ2-5; 9 bases map to TRBD2. Per the germline V gene, CDR1 is LGHNA and CDR2 is YNFKEQ. V gave up 4 bases and J gave up 4 bases; unmatched junction bases: 4. The length of the CDR3 is 14 residues. The CDR3 DNA reads TGTGCCAGCAGCCGACTAGCGGTGGGAGAGACCCAGTACTTC. Translation: CASSRLAVGETQYF.

This clonotype was recorded many times. This chain joins TRBV7-9 and TRBJ1-1, with 9 bases lining up with TRBD1. With 5 bases clipped from V and 5 bases from J, the junction kept 3 bases outside the gene matches. The CDR3 spans 13 residues. Germline loops: CDR1 SEHNR, CDR2 FQNEAQ (reference sequence). This CDR3 reads CASSGQGRTEAFF. The CDR3 DNA follows: TGTGCCAGCAGCGGACAGGGGAGGACTGAAGCTTTCTTT.

This clonotype was counted ten times or more. This chain uses TRBV11-1 with TRBJ1-6; D remains unclear. Germline V CDR1 and CDR2: SGHAT, FQDESV (reference sequence). The V gene lost 2 bases and the J gene lost 5 bases, with 10 bases spanning the gap. This CDR3 has 15 residues. CDR3 amino acids: CASSLSGFNNSPLHF. The CDR3 coding sequence is TGTGCCAGCAGCTTAAGCGGATTTAATAATTCACCCCTCCACTTT.

This clonotype appeared a few times. The gene calls are TRBV6-4 and TRBJ2-1; D unresolved. The CDR3 is made up of 13 amino acids. Germline V CDR1 and CDR2: MRHNA, SNTAGT. Deletions cut 0 bases from V and 6 bases from J, with 6 bases between. In nucleotides, the CDR3 is TGTGCCAGCAGTGACTCGTCCAGCAATGAGCAGTTCTTC. This gives the protein CASSDSSSNEQFF.

The V gene is TRBV7-9, the J gene TRBJ2-7, with 8 nucleotides matching TRBD1. With V trimmed by 5 bases and J by 6 bases, 9 bases remained unmatched. Germline values: CDR1 SEHNR, CDR2 FQNEAQ (reference sequence). CDR3 length: 14 residues. Here the CDR3 reads CASSPSGQGPEQYF. The CDR3 nucleotides read TGTGCCAGCAGCCCCTCCGGACAGGGTCCCGAGCAGTACTTC.

The J gene is TRBJ1-6, the V gene TRBV2; possibly TRBD1 for D (6 bases). Deletions cut 7 bases from V and 7 bases from J, with 11 bases between. Germline CDR1 reads SNHLY; CDR2 reads FYNNEI. The CDR3 is made up of 13 amino acids. Here the CDR3 reads CASKGQVNSPLHF. CDR3 coding DNA: TGTGCCAGCAAGGGACAAGTCAATTCACCCCTCCACTTT.

This clonotype was observed many times. This chain connects TRBV18 to TRBJ1-5, with a weak D call TRBD1 (6 bases). There are 14 residues in the CDR3. The V and J ends lost 6 bases and 7 bases respectively, with 16 bases between them. The germline V gene encodes CDR1 KGHSH and CDR2 LQKENI. The CDR3: CASSRGGLNQPQHF. Written as DNA, the CDR3 is TGTGCCAGCTCCCGCGGGGGGCTCAACCAGCCCCAGCATTTT.

This clonotype has at least ten counts. The chain joins TRBV5-1 to TRBJ2-1; the D call may be TRBD1 or TRBD2 (5 bases each). The germline CDR1 and CDR2 sequences are SGHRS and YFSETQ. CDR3 length: 14 amino acids. With 5 bases removed from V and 9 bases from J, the gap between germline ends came to 18 bases. The CDR3 protein is CASSMRGPDVEQFF. As DNA, the CDR3 is TGCGCCAGCAGTATGAGGGGCCCTGATGTTGAGCAGTTCTTC.

The V call is TRBV7-9, the J call TRBJ1-2, with 11 bases identical to TRBD1. Trimming at V came to 0 bases and at J to 7 bases, leaving 7 bases not matched to a gene. Germline V lookup: CDR1 SEHNR, CDR2 FQNEAQ (reference sequence). The CDR3 consists of 16 residues. The CDR3: CASSLAGTGGITGYTF. Here the CDR3 DNA reads TGTGCCAGCAGCTTAGCAGGGACAGGGGGGATTACTGGCTACACCTTC.

The rearrangement links TRBV15 to TRBJ2-7; 9 bases agree with TRBD1. The CDR3 consists of 16 residues. Looked up from germline, CDR1 is LNHNV and CDR2 is YYDKDF (reference sequence). Trimming cost V 0 bases and J 2 bases; bases outside gene matches: 5. CDR3 coding DNA: TGTGCCACCAGCAGAGACCGGACAGGGGAGCCCTACGAGCAGTACTTC. Its protein product is CATSRDRTGEPYEQYF.

This clonotype was seen ten or more times. This rearrangement joins TRBV27 to TRBJ2-1; 7 bases agree with TRBD2. The CDR3 sequence is 14 residues long. CDR1 and CDR2 (germline): MNHEY, SMNVEV (reference sequence). V shed 6 bases and J 5 bases; nucleotides not matched to a gene: 7. The CDR3 spells CASRPGLTNNEQFF. Here the CDR3 DNA reads TGTGCCAGCAGACCGGGACTAACCAACAATGAGCAGTTCTTC.

The table lists this clonotype with many counts. The rearrangement uses TRBV11-3 and TRBJ2-3, with TRBD2 as a possible D gene (6 bases). Germline CDR1 and CDR2: SGHNT and YENEEA. V shed 4 bases and J shed 2 bases, with 16 bases lying between them. The CDR3 is made up of 16 amino acids. The DNA for the CDR3 is TGTGCCAGCAGCTGGGGGGTTCAGGGACTCACAGATACGCAGTATTTT. Its protein product is CASSWGVQGLTDTQYF. The full variable domain, with the rest looked up from reference TRBV11-3 and TRBJ2-3, is EAGVVQSPRYKIIEKKQPVAFWCNPISGHNTLYWYLQNLGQGPELLIRYENEEAVDDSQLPKDRFSAERLKGVDSTLKIQPAELGDSAVYLCASSWGVQGLTDTQYFGPGTRLTVL.

This clonotype has more than one count but fewer than ten. The junction does not match germline at one end; this may be a read error. The chain couples TRBV29-1 to TRBJ2-1; D unclear. The germline V gene has CDR1 SQVTM and CDR2 ANQGSEA. This CDR3 is 12 amino acids long. CDR3: CSVEAVLHDQFF. The CDR3 nucleotides read TGCAGCGTTGAAGCGGTCCTACATGACCAGTTCTTC.

This clonotype was observed a handful of times. The chain recombines TRBV19 with TRBJ1-3, with TRBD1 matching 9 bases. Germline CDR1 reads LNHDA; CDR2 reads SQIVND (reference sequence). J was trimmed by 1 base and V by 6 bases; bases with no gene match: 7. CDR3 length: 16 amino acids. The CDR3 DNA sequence: TGTGCCAGTAGCCGGTCCGGGACAGGGTCTGGAAACACCATATATTTT. Translating gives CASSRSGTGSGNTIYF.

This clonotype occurred many times. An end of the junction does not agree with germline; a read error may underlie this. J is TRBJ1-4 and V is TRBV19, with a tentative D call TRBD1 (5 bases). CDR1 is LNHDA and CDR2 is SQIVND in the germline V gene (reference sequence). The CDR3 contains 14 residues. DNA for the CDR3: TGCGCCAGCCGGGACGGTGCAACTAATGAAAAACTGTTTTTT. Translating gives CASRDGATNEKLFF.